This entry is about one TCR beta chain. The sample belongs to a study of blood T cell repertoires in COVID-19. Background on the study: Acute-phase and convalescent COVID-19 samples originated in the United States, Italy and Spain.

Produced via immunoSEQ multiplex PCR; TCRdb's table is partial and in-frame only. The sample lists about 100,000 clones; about three quarters were seen once. CDR1 is SQVTM, CDR2 ANQGSEA, per germline. Between the trimmed V and J ends, which lost 3 bases and 0 bases, there was a span of 8 bases. CDR3 length equals 13 residues. The chain joins TRBV29-1 to TRBJ1-1, with D perhaps TRBD1 (6 bases). The clonotype was recovered from a man older than 75 with acute or convalescent COVID-19. Sequenced sample: peripheral blood. The chain's CDR3 is CSVEDSMNTEAFF. DNA of the CDR3: TGCAGCGTTGAGGACAGTATGAACACTGAAGCTTTCTTT.